The entry that follows covers one TCR beta chain sequence. The germline CDR1 and CDR2 sequences are LGHDT and YNNKEL (reference sequence). This CDR3 comprises 14 residues. Trimming shortened V by 6 bases and J by 0 bases, and 12 bases separated the two germline ends. This entry is derived from a study of blood T cell repertoires in COVID-19. Produced via immunoSEQ multiplex PCR; TCRdb's table is partial and in-frame only. Among around 100,000 clones listed, 80% were seen once. The chain recombines TRBV3-1 (or the pseudogene TRBV3-2) with TRBJ2-7; possibly TRBD2 for D (6 bases). The sequence was obtained from a man in his 70s with active or convalescent COVID-19. The sequenced sample consisted of peripheral blood. This chain's CDR3 is CASRGTASSYEQYF. CDR3 nucleotides: TGTGCCAGCAGGGGGACTGCTAGCTCCTACGAGCAGTACTTC.